A single sample is the source of the 24 T cell receptor beta chains below, sequenced in a study of T cell responses to AZD1222 COVID-19 vaccine. This table comes from immunoSEQ multiplex PCR, and its TCRdb copy is limited to in-frame clones, with some not included. The table records roughly 120,000 clones, roughly nine tenths of them present only once. The sample in question was peripheral blood, obtained on day 0 of AZD1222 vaccination. The source of these receptors is an adult in good health.

V and J are TRBV2 and TRBJ1-4; TRBD1 might be the D (6 bases). Trimming cost V 7 bases and J 3 bases, with 15 bases left between them. The germline gives CDR1 SNHLY, CDR2 FYNNEI. The CDR3 has 15 residues. CDR3 region: CASTGGAGANEKLFF. The CDR3, as DNA: TGTGCCAGCACCGGGGGGGCAGGGGCTAATGAAAAACTGTTTTTT.

The gene calls are TRBV30 and TRBJ1-2; possible D gene TRBD1, 6 bases. CDR1 is GTSNPN, CDR2 SVGIG, per germline (reference sequence). This CDR3 has 12 residues. V was cut by 4 bases and J by 4 bases, with 10 bases left in between. CDR3 region: CAWNTGPYGYTF. For the CDR3, the DNA is TGTGCCTGGAATACAGGGCCCTATGGCTACACCTTC.

This chain's CDR3 is CASSLDGLGSPLHF. The DNA for the CDR3 is TGCGCCAGCAGCTTGGACGGGTTAGGCTCACCCCTCCACTTT. The chain employs TRBV5-1 and TRBJ1-6; D gene ambiguous. This CDR3 region has 14 residues. V dropped 0 bases and J dropped 10 bases, with 11 bases sitting between them. Germline V lookup: CDR1 SGHRS, CDR2 YFSETQ.

The J gene is TRBJ2-2, the V gene TRBV7-8; 8 nucleotides line up with TRBD1. Germline trimming cut 5 bases from V and 4 bases from J; bases unmatched to any gene: 3. The V gene's germline CDR1 is SGHVS and CDR2 FQNEAQ. The CDR3 totals 14 residues. CDR3 protein: CASSPGGVTGELFF. The CDR3 bases are TGTGCCAGCAGCCCAGGGGGCGTCACCGGGGAGCTGTTTTTT.

V is TRBV24-1 and J is TRBJ1-2, with 9 bases identical to TRBD1. The CDR3 is 15 amino acids. Germline trimming cut 0 bases from V and 8 bases from J; bases unmatched to any gene: 6. Germline V gene lookup returns CDR1 KGHDR and CDR2 SFDVKD. The CDR3 DNA reads TGTGCCACCAGTGATTTGACAGGGGGCCGCGACGGCTACACCTTC. Its protein is CATSDLTGGRDGYTF.

The rearrangement uses TRBV14 and TRBJ2-7; no clear D gene. The V and J ends lost 1 base and 7 bases respectively, with 11 bases between them. In germline, CDR1 is SGHDN, CDR2 FVKESK. There are 13 residues in the CDR3. CDR3 loop: CASSQVALGEQYF. In nucleotides, the CDR3 is TGTGCCAGCAGCCAAGTAGCCTTGGGGGAGCAGTACTTC.

The chain employs TRBV4-1 and TRBJ1-5; D unclear. The CDR3 extends over 13 amino acids. Trimming shortened V by 3 bases and J by 10 bases, and 13 bases separated the two germline ends. Germline lookup yields CDR1 MGHRA and CDR2 YSYEKL. This chain's CDR3 is CASSQRGLGPQHF. Here the CDR3 DNA reads TGCGCCAGCAGCCAGAGAGGGTTAGGTCCCCAGCATTTT.

The CDR3 region is CASSEYGSTNNEQFF. The CDR3 nucleotides read TGTGCCAGCAGTGAATACGGGTCCACTAACAATGAGCAGTTCTTC. V gene TRBV6-1 combines with J gene TRBJ2-1; unclear D gene. Germline V gene lookup returns CDR1 MNHNS and CDR2 SASEGT. The CDR3 is made up of 15 amino acids. The V and J ends lost 2 bases and 5 bases respectively, with 13 bases between them.

The genes are TRBV6-5 and TRBJ1-5; no clear D gene. The germline CDR1 and CDR2 sequences are MNHEY and SVGAGI. CDR3 size: 13 residues. Trimming left V 7 bases short and J 4 bases short, with 11 bases between. The CDR3 bases are TGTGCCAGCAAGGTTGGGTTAAATCAGCCCCAGCATTTT. Translation gives CASKVGLNQPQHF.

The genes are TRBV5-4 and TRBJ1-1; maybe TRBD1 (5 bases). The V end lost 0 bases, the J end lost 5 bases, and 14 bases lay between the germline ends. From germline, CDR1 is SGHNT and CDR2 YYREEE (reference sequence). The CDR3 spans 15 residues. The CDR3 sequence: CASSLAGPMGTEAFF. CDR3 bases: TGTGCCAGCAGCTTGGCGGGACCCATGGGGACTGAAGCTTTCTTT.

The chain carries TRBV11-2 and TRBJ1-1, with D unclear. The V gene's germline CDR1 is SGHAT and CDR2 FQNNGV. V shed 4 bases and J shed 10 bases, with 19 bases lying between them. The CDR3 is made up of 14 amino acids. The CDR3 region has the DNA TGTGCCAGCAGCTCCCCACCGGAGAATATCGGAGCTTTCTTT. Encoded protein: CASSSPPENIGAFF.

The V and J genes are TRBV3-1 (or the pseudogene TRBV3-2) and TRBJ2-1; 10 positions match TRBD1. Trimming cost V 4 bases and J 4 bases; bases outside gene matches: 4. Germline CDR1 LGHDT, CDR2 YNNKEL (reference sequence). This CDR3 has 15 residues. CDR3 bases: TGTGCCAGCAGCCCCGGGACAGGGGAATACAATGAGCAGTTCTTC. This sequence encodes CASSPGTGEYNEQFF.

This clone appeared once. The gene calls are TRBV5-1 and TRBJ2-1; 7 positions match TRBD2. Looked up from germline, CDR1 is SGHRS and CDR2 is YFSETQ. The CDR3 totals 15 residues. V was clipped by 0 bases and J by 7 bases; unmatched bases: 7. This chain's CDR3 is CASSLAVIAGNEQFF. CDR3 sequence (DNA): TGCGCCAGCAGCTTGGCAGTGATAGCGGGTAATGAGCAGTTCTTC. The entire variable domain, with the rest obtained from reference TRBV5-1 and TRBJ2-1, is as follows: KAGVTQTPRYLIKTRGQQVTLSCSPISGHRSVSWYQQTPGQGLQFLFEYFSETQRNKGNFPGRFSGRQFSNSRSEMNVSTLELGDSALYLCASSLAVIAGNEQFFGPGTRLTVL.

A word on this clone: A read error may produce the germline difference seen at one junction end. The V call is TRBV7-2, the J call TRBJ2-7; TRBD2 might be the D (6 bases). This CDR3 contains 16 residues. Germline CDR1 is SGHTA and CDR2 is FQGNSA. In DNA form, the CDR3 reads TGTGCCAGCAGCCTAGCCCCTAGCGATAGCTCCTACGAGCAGTACTTC. This codes for CASSLAPSDSSYEQYF.

The chain employs TRBV4-2 and TRBJ1-5; TRBD1 is a possible D gene (5 bases). Germline loops: CDR1 LGHNA, CDR2 YNFKEQ. Trimming stripped 8 bases from V and 9 bases from J, with 23 bases between. This CDR3 comprises 15 residues. The CDR3 region is CASGLGWDAKRPQHF. The CDR3 region has the DNA TGTGCCAGCGGGTTGGGGTGGGACGCGAAAAGGCCCCAGCATTTT.

The chain uses TRBV4-2 and TRBJ2-1; 8 positions match TRBD2. Germline lookup yields CDR1 LGHNA and CDR2 YNFKEQ. The CDR3 is 16 amino acids. The V gene end was trimmed by 0 bases and the J gene end by 6 bases; junction bases not matched to a gene: 7. CDR3 protein: CASSQDNGGAPNEQFF. In DNA form, the CDR3 reads TGTGCCAGCAGCCAAGATAACGGGGGGGCTCCCAATGAGCAGTTCTTC.

The V call is TRBV5-8, the J call TRBJ1-1; tentatively, D is TRBD1 (6 bases). CDR1 SGHTS and CDR2 YDEGEE come from the germline V gene. Trimming took 0 bases from V and 6 from J, leaving 21 bases between them. This CDR3 spans 17 amino acids. The DNA for the CDR3 is TGTGCCAGCAGCTTGGGTTTGGGGGCAGTTCCACAACCTGAAGCTTTCTTT. This gives the protein CASSLGLGAVPQPEAFF.

The chain recombines TRBV7-9 with TRBJ1-6; D is ambiguous. Germline CDR1 and CDR2: SEHNR and FQNEAQ (reference sequence). This CDR3 has 12 amino acids. V lost 4 bases and J 8 bases, leaving 6 bases between the germline ends. The CDR3 here is CASSSEYSPLHF. DNA of the CDR3: TGTGCCAGCAGCTCCGAGTATTCACCCCTCCACTTT.

V gene TRBV9 combines with J gene TRBJ2-1; 10 bases fit TRBD2. The V gene's germline CDR1 is SGDLS and CDR2 YYNGEE. The V segment lost 4 bases and the J segment 6 bases; nucleotides outside the gene matches: 10. This CDR3 region has 16 residues. Here the CDR3 reads CASSPTGTSVFNEQFF. Here the CDR3 DNA reads TGTGCCAGCAGCCCCACCGGGACTAGCGTCTTCAATGAGCAGTTCTTC. Full variable domain (remainder filled in from reference TRBV9 and TRBJ2-1): DSGVTQTPKHLITATGQRVTLRCSPRSGDLSVYWYQQSLDQGLQFLIQYYNGEERAKGNILERFSAQQFPDLHSELNLSSLELGDSALYFCASSPTGTSVFNEQFFGPGTRLTVL.

The rearrangement joins TRBV6-1 to TRBJ2-5; no clear D gene. The germline gives CDR1 MNHNS, CDR2 SASEGT. This CDR3 is built from 12 residues. V lost 3 bases and J lost 5, with 7 bases in between. The CDR3 region is CASSELSETQYF. The CDR3 region has the DNA TGTGCCAGCAGTGAGTTATCTGAGACCCAGTACTTC.

This chain links TRBV7-7 with TRBJ2-7; D tentatively reads TRBD1 or TRBD2 (5 bases each). CDR1 SSHAT and CDR2 FNYEAQ come from the germline V gene (reference sequence). V lost 5 bases, J lost 3 bases, and 11 bases lay in between. The CDR3 has 13 amino acids. The CDR3 DNA is TGTGCCAGCAGCCGGGGACCCGACTACGAGCAGTACTTC. Protein sequence: CASSRGPDYEQYF.

This clone is a singleton in its sample. V is TRBV7-8 and J is TRBJ1-4; TRBD1 matches 8 bases. Germline CDR1 and CDR2: SGHVS and FQNEAQ. V shed 6 bases, J shed 3 bases, and the junction held 6 bases outside the gene matches. This CDR3 contains 15 residues. The CDR3 spells CASRHQGAPNEKLFF. As DNA, the CDR3 is TGTGCCAGCAGACACCAGGGGGCGCCTAATGAAAAACTGTTTTTT.

The V call is TRBV14, the J call TRBJ1-2; D remains unclear. Per the germline V gene, CDR1 is SGHDN and CDR2 is FVKESK. V was clipped by 0 bases and J by 0 bases, with 8 bases between them. The CDR3 consists of 15 residues. The CDR3 region has the DNA TGTGCCAGCAGCCAAGAAACCGGGGCTAACTATGGCTACACCTTC. Encoded protein: CASSQETGANYGYTF.

V usage is TRBV4-2 and J usage is TRBJ2-3; the D call may be TRBD1 or TRBD2 (6 bases each). CDR1 and CDR2 from the germline V gene are LGHNA and YNFKEQ. The CDR3 loop spans 16 amino acids. Trimming took off 0 bases at V and 4 bases at J, with 14 bases between the two ends. The CDR3 bases are TGTGCCAGCAGCCAAGAGATCGGAGGGGGACCAGATACGCAGTATTTT. It encodes CASSQEIGGGPDTQYF.